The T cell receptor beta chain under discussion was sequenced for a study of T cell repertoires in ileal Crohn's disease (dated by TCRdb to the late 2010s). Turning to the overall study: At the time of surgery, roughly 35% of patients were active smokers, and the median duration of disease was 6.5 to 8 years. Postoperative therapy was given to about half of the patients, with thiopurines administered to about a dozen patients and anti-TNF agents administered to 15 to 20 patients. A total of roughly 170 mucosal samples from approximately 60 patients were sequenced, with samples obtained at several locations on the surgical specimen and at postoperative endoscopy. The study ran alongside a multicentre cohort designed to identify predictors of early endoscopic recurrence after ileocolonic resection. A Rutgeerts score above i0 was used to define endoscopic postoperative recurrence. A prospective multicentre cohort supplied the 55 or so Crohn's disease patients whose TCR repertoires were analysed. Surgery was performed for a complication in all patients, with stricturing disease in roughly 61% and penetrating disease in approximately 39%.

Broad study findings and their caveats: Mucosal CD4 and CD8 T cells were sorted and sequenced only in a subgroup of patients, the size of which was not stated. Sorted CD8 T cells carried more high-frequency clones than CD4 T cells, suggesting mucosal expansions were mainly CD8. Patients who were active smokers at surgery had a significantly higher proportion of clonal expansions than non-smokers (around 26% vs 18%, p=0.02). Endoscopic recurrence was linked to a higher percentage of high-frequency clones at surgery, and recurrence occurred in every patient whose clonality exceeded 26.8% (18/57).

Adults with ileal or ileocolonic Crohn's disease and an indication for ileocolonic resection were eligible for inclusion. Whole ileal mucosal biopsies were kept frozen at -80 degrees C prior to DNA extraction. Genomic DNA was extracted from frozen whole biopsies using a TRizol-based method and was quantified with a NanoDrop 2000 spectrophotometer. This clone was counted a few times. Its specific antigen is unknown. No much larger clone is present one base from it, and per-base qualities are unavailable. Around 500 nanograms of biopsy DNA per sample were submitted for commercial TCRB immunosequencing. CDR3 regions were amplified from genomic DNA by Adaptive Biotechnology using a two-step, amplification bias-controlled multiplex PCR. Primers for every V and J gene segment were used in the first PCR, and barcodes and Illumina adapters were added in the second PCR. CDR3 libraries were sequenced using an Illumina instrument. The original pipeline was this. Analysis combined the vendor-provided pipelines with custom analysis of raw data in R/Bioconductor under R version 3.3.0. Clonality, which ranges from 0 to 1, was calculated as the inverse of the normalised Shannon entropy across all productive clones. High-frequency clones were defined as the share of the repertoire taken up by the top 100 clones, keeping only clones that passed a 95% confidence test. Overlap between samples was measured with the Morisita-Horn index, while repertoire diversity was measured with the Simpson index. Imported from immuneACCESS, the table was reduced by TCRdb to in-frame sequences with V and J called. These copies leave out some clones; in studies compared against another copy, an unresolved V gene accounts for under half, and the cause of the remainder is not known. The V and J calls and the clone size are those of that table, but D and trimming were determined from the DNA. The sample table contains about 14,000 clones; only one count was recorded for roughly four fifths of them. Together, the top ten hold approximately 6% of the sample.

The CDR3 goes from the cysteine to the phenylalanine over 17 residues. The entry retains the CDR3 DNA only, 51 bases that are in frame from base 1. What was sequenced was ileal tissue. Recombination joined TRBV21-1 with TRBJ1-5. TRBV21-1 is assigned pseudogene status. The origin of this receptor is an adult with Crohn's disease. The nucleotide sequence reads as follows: TGTGCCAGCAGCCGGGGGGGTAGGCAGGCACCAAATCAGCCCCAGCATTTT. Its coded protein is CASSRGGRQAPNQPQHF.